This passage covers 26 T cell receptor beta chains from one sample sequenced in a study of cytomegalovirus exposure and HLA in healthy donors. PCR employed 60 Vbeta and 13 Jbeta primers. TCRdb keeps only in-frame clones here, not all; method: immunoSEQ multiplex PCR. This table has 75,000 to 100,000 clones, about 80% appearing once. Source material: PBMCs. Every receptor here comes from a man younger than 30 in good health and CMV-seropositive.

CDR3 sequence reads: CAWSKGPGSYEQYF. The CDR3 nucleotides read TGTGCCTGGAGTAAGGGTCCGGGGTCCTACGAGCAGTACTTC. The gene calls are TRBV30 and TRBJ2-7; tentatively, D is TRBD2 (5 bases). This CDR3 is 14 amino acids long. The V end was cut by 2 bases, the J end by 1 base, with 12 bases between. Germline V CDR1 and CDR2: GTSNPN, SVGIG (reference sequence). Full variable domain (rest looked up from reference TRBV30 and TRBJ2-7): SQTIHQWPATLVQPVGSPLSLECTVEGTSNPNLYWYRQAAGRGLQLLFYSVGIGQISSEVPQNLSASRPQDRQFILSSKKLLLSDSGFYLCAWSKGPGSYEQYFGPGTRLTVT.

This chain joins TRBV21-1 and TRBJ1-6. TRBV21-1 is given as a pseudogene. The CDR3 runs 13 residues. CDR3 sequence (DNA): TGTGCCAGCAGCCTTCCGGTCCAATCACCCCTCCACTTT. It specifies CASSLPVQSPLHF.

The rearrangement uses TRBV9 and TRBJ2-2; 9 nucleotides align to TRBD2. Germline-derived CDR1 and CDR2 are SGDLS and YYNGEE. V dropped 6 bases and J dropped 6; count of bases not matched to a gene: 6. The CDR3 has 14 amino acids. The CDR3 spells CASTAAGGAGELFF. CDR3 DNA sequence: TGTGCCAGCACAGCCGCGGGGGGGGCCGGGGAGCTGTTTTTT.

The chain recombines TRBV6-6 with TRBJ1-5; D call uncertain. Germline CDR1 is MNHNY and CDR2 is SVGAGI (reference sequence). Trimming left V 5 bases short and J 0 bases short, with 8 bases between. CDR3 length equals 14 residues. The CDR3 nucleotides are TGTGCCAGCAGTGTGGCCCGTAGCAATCAGCCCCAGCATTTT. Its protein product is CASSVARSNQPQHF.

The CDR3 nucleotides read TGTGCCAGCAGTTTCCGGACAGGGGGCCAAGAGACCCAGTACTTC. Translated: CASSFRTGGQETQYF. This sequence joins TRBV27 and TRBJ2-5, with 10 bases identical to TRBD1. Germline CDR1 reads MNHEY; CDR2 reads SMNVEV (reference sequence). The junction had 2 bases not matched to a gene; V was cut back by 3 bases and J by 1 base. There are 15 residues in the CDR3.

The chain uses TRBV6-5 and TRBJ2-3; the D is unclear. Germline-derived CDR1 and CDR2 are MNHEY and SVGAGI. Trimming stripped 5 bases from V and 0 bases from J, with 9 bases between. This CDR3 is built from 14 residues. The CDR3: CASSPVTSTDTQYF. The CDR3 coding sequence is TGTGCCAGCAGTCCAGTGACTAGCACAGATACGCAGTATTTT.

Note on this clone: In the same sample, other DNA sequences code for this CDR3. This rearrangement joins TRBV30 to TRBJ1-2; 10 bases match TRBD1. The J segment lost 8 bases and the V segment lost 3 bases, leaving 6 bases of the junction unmatched. This CDR3 comprises 13 residues. CDR1 and CDR2 from the germline V gene are GTSNPN and SVGIG (reference sequence). The CDR3 region has the DNA TGTGCCTGGAGGTTTGGGACAGGGGTCGGCTACACCTTC. This sequence encodes CAWRFGTGVGYTF.

The rearrangement links TRBV11-2 to TRBJ1-5; 7 nucleotides match TRBD1. With 3 bases clipped from V and 1 base from J, the junction kept 3 bases outside the gene matches. The CDR3 runs 15 residues. The germline CDR1 and CDR2 sequences are SGHAT and FQNNGV. CDR3 sequence: CASSLGQRSNQPQHF. CDR3 coding DNA: TGTGCCAGCAGCTTGGGACAGAGAAGCAATCAGCCCCAGCATTTT. Full variable domain (outside the CDR3, taken from reference TRBV11-2 and TRBJ1-5): EAGVAQSPRYKIIEKRQSVAFWCNPISGHATLYWYQQILGQGPKLLIQFQNNGVVDDSQLPKDRFSAERLKGVDSTLKIQPAKLEDSAVYLCASSLGQRSNQPQHFGDGTRLSIL.

This clone was detected only a few times. The CDR3 coding sequence is TGTGCCAGCAGTCAGGGACAGGGCTTTGGCTACACCTTC. Its protein product is CASSQGQGFGYTF. The chain links TRBV6-5 to TRBJ1-2; 9 nucleotides align to TRBD1. CDR3 length equals 13 residues. After removal of 5 bases from V and 7 bases from J, the junction contained 5 bases not matched to a gene. Germline loops: CDR1 MNHEY, CDR2 SVGAGI.

V usage is TRBV25-1 and J usage is TRBJ1-1; no definite D call. Germline loops: CDR1 MGHDK, CDR2 SYGVNS. V lost 3 bases, J lost 1 base, and 6 bases lay in between. This CDR3 has 13 residues. The CDR3 here is CASSEEPNTEAFF. CDR3 nucleotide sequence: TGTGCCAGCAGTGAGGAGCCGAACACTGAAGCTTTCTTT.

This rearrangement joins TRBV13 to TRBJ2-5; 15 bases map to TRBD2. The germline V gene has CDR1 PRHDT and CDR2 FYEKMQ (reference sequence). V lost 4 bases and J lost 3; bases outside the gene matches: 6. The CDR3 sequence is 17 residues long. DNA for the CDR3: TGTGCCAGCAGCTGGACTAGCGGGGGGGCTATGGAAGAGACCCAGTACTTC. Translating gives CASSWTSGGAMEETQYF.

The rearrangement links TRBV2 to TRBJ1-1; 8 nucleotides line up with TRBD1. Germline CDR1 reads SNHLY; CDR2 reads FYNNEI. The CDR3 sequence is 14 residues long. Losses at the gene ends were 5 bases for V and 4 bases for J; bases not matched to a gene: 6. The CDR3 nucleotides are TGTGCCAGCAGTATGGACAGGGACGGCACTGAAGCTTTCTTT. It yields the protein CASSMDRDGTEAFF.

The chain couples TRBV7-6 to TRBJ2-7; tentatively, D is TRBD1 (6 bases). CDR1 is SGHVS and CDR2 is FNYEAQ in the germline V gene. This CDR3 has 14 residues. V lost 5 bases to trimming and J lost 2 bases, with 13 bases between them. The CDR3 bases are TGTGCCAGCAGCCCCGACAGGTATACCTACGAGCAGTACTTC. Protein product: CASSPDRYTYEQYF.

A single count supports this clone. This chain links TRBV4-1 with TRBJ1-5; a weak D match, TRBD1 (6 bases). The CDR3 extends over 17 amino acids. Trimming cost V 3 bases and J 1 base, with 16 bases left between them. Germline V gene data show CDR1 as MGHRA and CDR2 as YSYEKL. CDR3 in DNA: TGCGCCAGCAGCCACCCCCCGGGACAAACAAGCAATCAGCCCCAGCATTTT. Its protein product is CASSHPPGQTSNQPQHF.

This chain connects TRBV7-2 to TRBJ2-7; 9 bases line up with TRBD1. The CDR3 is 11 residues long. The ends lost 3 bases at V and 11 bases at J; junction bases unmatched: 2. Germline loops: CDR1 SGHTA, CDR2 FQGNSA. The CDR3 bases are TGTGCCAGCAGCTTTAGGGACAGGGAGTACTTC. Its protein is CASSFRDREYF.

The chain employs TRBV4-2 and TRBJ1-5; D remains unclear. V lost 0 bases, J lost 0 bases, and 6 bases lay in between. Germline CDR1 LGHNA, CDR2 YNFKEQ. CDR3 length equals 15 residues. The CDR3 DNA reads as TGTGCCAGCAGCCAAGACAGAAATAGCAATCAGCCCCAGCATTTT. This translates into CASSQDRNSNQPQHF.

The genes are TRBV2 and TRBJ1-2, with a weak D call TRBD1 (6 bases). V was cut by 8 bases and J by 4 bases, with 17 bases left in between. The CDR3 covers 14 residues. Germline V lookup: CDR1 SNHLY, CDR2 FYNNEI. The CDR3 DNA follows: TGTGCCAGCCCAGGGACATTAACGTCCTATGGCTACACCTTC. Translation: CASPGTLTSYGYTF.

This clone occurred a few times. The rearrangement uses TRBV7-8 and TRBJ1-2; D is undetermined. Per the germline V gene, CDR1 is SGHVS and CDR2 is FQNEAQ. This CDR3 region has 14 residues. Trimming pared 2 bases from V and 8 bases from J, leaving 15 bases between. The CDR3 spells CASSLNGKAEGYTF. DNA of the CDR3: TGTGCCAGCAGCTTAAACGGAAAAGCGGAGGGCTACACCTTC.

The chain uses TRBV10-3 and TRBJ2-5; TRBD2 agrees at 8 bases. Germline CDR1 and CDR2: ENHRY and SYGVKD. Unmatched junction bases numbered 12, after V lost 10 bases and J lost 2 bases. The CDR3 is 15 amino acids. The CDR3 DNA sequence: TGTGCCACATCCGGGGCTAGCGGGTTTCAAGAGACCCAGTACTTC. Translated: CATSGASGFQETQYF.

This chain uses TRBV9 with TRBJ2-5, with 12 bases lining up with TRBD2. Germline assignment: CDR1 SGDLS and CDR2 YYNGEE. J was trimmed by 4 bases and V by 3 bases; bases with no gene match: 4. This CDR3 contains 15 residues. Here the CDR3 reads CASSGASGGGETQYF. The CDR3 coding sequence is TGTGCCAGCAGCGGGGCTAGCGGGGGGGGAGAGACCCAGTACTTC.

The chain links TRBV5-1 to TRBJ2-2, with D unclear. The germline V gene has CDR1 SGHRS and CDR2 YFSETQ. The CDR3 covers 14 residues. V shed 5 bases and J shed 3 bases, with 11 bases lying between them. The CDR3 DNA is TGCGCCAGCAGGGGCATAACTGACACCGGGGAGCTGTTTTTT. Translating it yields CASRGITDTGELFF.

This chain connects TRBV7-2 to TRBJ2-7; tentatively, D is TRBD2 (5 bases). V was shortened by 8 bases and J by 1 base, with 15 bases between the two germline ends. The V gene's germline CDR1 is SGHTA and CDR2 FQGNSA. The CDR3 runs 14 residues. The CDR3 coding sequence is TGTGCCAGCGGGTCGAGGACTCCATCCTACGAGCAGTACTTC. It specifies CASGSRTPSYEQYF.

This chain joins TRBV18 and TRBJ2-5; 7 bases line up with TRBD1. The CDR3 is 14 amino acids. Unmatched junction bases numbered 6, after V lost 6 bases and J lost 2 bases. From germline, CDR1 is KGHSH and CDR2 LQKENI. CDR3 protein: CASSQGTAQETQYF. The DNA of the CDR3 is TGTGCCAGCTCCCAAGGGACAGCACAAGAGACCCAGTACTTC. Variable domain in full (rest from reference TRBV18 and TRBJ2-5): NAGVMQNPRHLVRRRGQEARLRCSPMKGHSHVYWYRQLPEEGLKFMVYLQKENIIDESGMPKERFSAEFPKEGPSILRIQQVVRGDSAAYFCASSQGTAQETQYFGPGTRLLVL.

V is TRBV6-4 and J is TRBJ1-1; 7 bases align to TRBD1. Germline CDR1 is MRHNA and CDR2 is SNTAGT. This CDR3 comprises 14 residues. After removal of 6 bases from V and 1 base from J, the junction contained 5 bases not matched to a gene. The CDR3 loop is CASSRRDRNTEAFF. The CDR3 nucleotides read TGTGCCAGCAGCCGGAGGGACAGGAACACTGAAGCTTTCTTT.

This sequence joins TRBV5-1 and TRBJ1-1; D gene uncertain. Germline CDR1 and CDR2: SGHRS and YFSETQ. V was shortened by 3 bases and J by 8 bases, with 14 bases between the two germline ends. There are 13 residues in the CDR3. The CDR3 reads CASSSSGSEEAFF. The CDR3 bases are TGCGCCAGCAGCTCGTCTGGGTCGGAGGAAGCTTTCTTT.

This clone was counted a few times. This chain links TRBV27 with TRBJ1-6, with TRBD1 matching 7 bases. CDR3 length: 16 residues. Germline loops: CDR1 MNHEY, CDR2 SMNVEV (reference sequence). V shed 4 bases, J shed 0 bases, and the junction held 3 bases outside the gene matches. The CDR3 reads CASSSGGGSYNSPLHF. As DNA, the CDR3 is TGTGCCAGCAGTTCAGGGGGAGGCTCCTATAATTCACCCCTCCACTTT.